This TCR beta chain was identified during a study of OX40 agonist ivuxolimab in advanced cancers. Whole-study context: The study treated patients with ivuxolimab, an agonistic anti-OX40 (CD134) antibody. Of mixed ages from about 23 to 79 and averaging about 60 years, the group was roughly 85% male. Three patients responded partially, comprising one with hepatocellular carcinoma and two with cutaneous melanoma.

V was shortened by 6 bases and J by 2 bases, with 14 bases between the two germline ends. Germline V gene data show CDR1 as MDHEN and CDR2 as SYDVKM. The CDR3 sequence is 15 residues long. Autoimmune disease history or systemic immunosuppression disqualified patients. Assay used: immunoSEQ multiplex PCR; TCRdb lists only in-frame clones, some missing. The sample includes around 79,000 clones, about 91% seen only once; the top ten take about 2.1%. This sequence was found in an adult with an advanced solid tumor such as melanoma, head and neck, liver or kidney cancer. The chain carries TRBV28 and TRBJ1-3; possibly TRBD1 for D (6 bases). The source material was CD4+ or CD8+ T cells sorted from blood, sampled in a trial of the OX40 agonist ivuxolimab. The CDR3 coding sequence is TGTGCCAGCAGGATAGGGGGTGTCGCTGGAAACACCATATATTTT. Protein product: CASRIGGVAGNTIYF.